The T cell receptor beta chain described here comes from a study of regulatory T cells in long-lasting Graves disease. The authors built TCR beta libraries using iRepertoire HTBI primers and Arm-PCR of CDR3 regions. TCRdb re-called the multiplex PCR reads with MiXCR, one entry per CDR3 protein. Seen here are around 510,000 distinct CDR3 sequences, about 20% observed once, and the top ten hold roughly 8%. The V gene's germline CDR1 is MGHRA and CDR2 YSYEKL. CDR3 size: 14 residues. V was trimmed by 4 bases and J by 2 bases, leaving 11 bases between them. Time point: persistent/refractory GD, antithyroid drugs over 5 years with positive TRAb. Following extraction of RNA from PBMCs, that RNA was used to make the TCR library.

The chain carries TRBV4-1 and TRBJ2-5; tentatively, D is TRBD2 (5 bases). This clonotype was sampled from a female donor with Graves disease. Specimen: peripheral blood mononuclear cells (PBMCs), collected when the disease was refractory, from a patient treated with antithyroid drugs. CDR3 coding DNA: TGCGCCAGCAGCCCCCGACGACTACAAGAGACCCAGTACTTC. It specifies CASSPRRLQETQYF.